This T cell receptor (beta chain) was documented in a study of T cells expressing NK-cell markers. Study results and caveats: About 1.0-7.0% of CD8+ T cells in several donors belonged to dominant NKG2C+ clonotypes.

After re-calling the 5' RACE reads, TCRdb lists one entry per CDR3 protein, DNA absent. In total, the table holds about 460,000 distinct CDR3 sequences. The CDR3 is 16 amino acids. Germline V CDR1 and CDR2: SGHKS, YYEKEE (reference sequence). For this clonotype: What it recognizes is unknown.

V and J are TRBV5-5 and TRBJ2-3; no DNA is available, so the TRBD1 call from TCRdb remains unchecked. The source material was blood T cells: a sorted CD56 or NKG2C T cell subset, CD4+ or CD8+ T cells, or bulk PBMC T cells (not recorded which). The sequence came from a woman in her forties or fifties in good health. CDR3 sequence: CASSQTGTPSTDTQYF.